This T cell receptor beta chain derives from a study of control samples from healthy donors and cancer patients. The length of the CDR3 is 16 residues. CDR1 and CDR2 from the germline V gene are SEHNR and FQNEAQ (reference sequence). Trimming at V came to 5 bases and at J to 6 bases, leaving 14 bases not matched to a gene. The protocol was immunoSEQ multiplex PCR, while the TCRdb copy is restricted to in-frame clones and leaves out a portion. The sample holds approximately 150,000 clones, approximately 89% seen once. Material for sequencing was PBMCs. This chain links TRBV7-9 with TRBJ2-7; 9 bases are shared with TRBD1. This clonotype was obtained from a man over 45 with head and neck cancer. The CDR3 DNA reads TGTGCCAGCAGCCCGAAGAGTGCACAGGGGGCGGTCGAGCAGTACTTC. Encoded protein: CASSPKSAQGAVEQYF.